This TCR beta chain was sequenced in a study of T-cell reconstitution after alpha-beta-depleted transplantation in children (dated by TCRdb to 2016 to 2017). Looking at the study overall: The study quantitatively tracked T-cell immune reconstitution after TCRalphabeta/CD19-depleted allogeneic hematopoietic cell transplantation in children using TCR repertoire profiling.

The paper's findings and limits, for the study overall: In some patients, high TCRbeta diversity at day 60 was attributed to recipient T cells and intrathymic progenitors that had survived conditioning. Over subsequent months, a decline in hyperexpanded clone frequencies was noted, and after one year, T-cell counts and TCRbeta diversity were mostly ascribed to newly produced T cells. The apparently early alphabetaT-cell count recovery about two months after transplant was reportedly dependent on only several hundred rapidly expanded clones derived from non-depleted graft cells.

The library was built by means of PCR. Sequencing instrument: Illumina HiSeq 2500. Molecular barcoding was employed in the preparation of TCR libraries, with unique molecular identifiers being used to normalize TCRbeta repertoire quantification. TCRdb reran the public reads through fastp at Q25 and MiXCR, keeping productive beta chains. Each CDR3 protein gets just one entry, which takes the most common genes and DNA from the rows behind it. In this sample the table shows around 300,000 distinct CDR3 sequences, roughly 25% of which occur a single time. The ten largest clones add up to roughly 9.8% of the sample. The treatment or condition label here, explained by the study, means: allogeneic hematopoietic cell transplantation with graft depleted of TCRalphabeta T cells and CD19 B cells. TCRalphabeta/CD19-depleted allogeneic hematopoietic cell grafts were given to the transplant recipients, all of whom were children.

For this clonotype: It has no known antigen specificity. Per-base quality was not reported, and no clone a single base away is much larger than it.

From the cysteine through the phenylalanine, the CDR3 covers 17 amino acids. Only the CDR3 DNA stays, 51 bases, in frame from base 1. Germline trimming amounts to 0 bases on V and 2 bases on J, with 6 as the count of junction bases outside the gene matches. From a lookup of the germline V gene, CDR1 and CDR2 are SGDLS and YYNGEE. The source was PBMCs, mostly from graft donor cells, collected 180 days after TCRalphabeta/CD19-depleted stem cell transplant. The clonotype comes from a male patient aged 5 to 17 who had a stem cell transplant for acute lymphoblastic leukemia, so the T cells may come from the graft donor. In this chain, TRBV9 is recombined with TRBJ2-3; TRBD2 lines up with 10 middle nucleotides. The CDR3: CASSVGSSGRPTDTQYF. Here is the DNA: TGTGCCAGCAGCGTAGGGTCTAGCGGGAGACCCACAGATACGCAGTATTTT. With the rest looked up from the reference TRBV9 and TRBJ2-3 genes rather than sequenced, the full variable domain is DSGVTQTPKHLITATGQRVTLRCSPRSGDLSVYWYQQSLDQGLQFLIQYYNGEERAKGNILERFSAQQFPDLHSELNLSSLELGDSALYFCASSVGSSGRPTDTQYFGPGTRLTVL.